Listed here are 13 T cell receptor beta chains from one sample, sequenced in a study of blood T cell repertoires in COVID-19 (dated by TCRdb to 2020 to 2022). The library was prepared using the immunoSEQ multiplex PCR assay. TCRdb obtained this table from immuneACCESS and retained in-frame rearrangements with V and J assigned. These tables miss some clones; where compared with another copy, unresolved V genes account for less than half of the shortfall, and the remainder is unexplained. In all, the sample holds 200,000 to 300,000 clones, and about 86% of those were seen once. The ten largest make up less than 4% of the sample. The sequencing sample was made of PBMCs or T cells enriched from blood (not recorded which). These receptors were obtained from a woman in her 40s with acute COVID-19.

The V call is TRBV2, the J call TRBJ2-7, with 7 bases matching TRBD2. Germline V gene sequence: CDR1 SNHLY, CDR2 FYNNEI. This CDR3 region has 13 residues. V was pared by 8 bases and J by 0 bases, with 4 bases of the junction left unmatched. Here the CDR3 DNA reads TGTGCCAGCTTAGCGGGTAGCTCCTACGAGCAGTACTTC. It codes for CASLAGSSYEQYF.

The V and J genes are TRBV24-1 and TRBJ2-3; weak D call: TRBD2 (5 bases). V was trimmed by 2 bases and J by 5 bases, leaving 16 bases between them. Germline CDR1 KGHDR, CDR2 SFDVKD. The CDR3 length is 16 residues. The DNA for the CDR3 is TGTGCCACCAGTGATTCAGGAGGTCTAGACGGAGATACGCAGTATTTT. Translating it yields CATSDSGGLDGDTQYF.

CDR3 amino acids: CATSGPQGAGSYGYTF. The DNA for the CDR3 is TGTGCCACCAGTGGCCCCCAGGGGGCAGGGAGCTATGGCTACACCTTC. This rearrangement joins TRBV24-1 to TRBJ1-2; 8 nucleotides agree with TRBD1. The CDR3 loop spans 16 amino acids. J was trimmed by 4 bases and V by 5 bases; bases with no gene match: 11. From germline, CDR1 is KGHDR and CDR2 SFDVKD.

CDR3 region: CASSRGLAGGPSTDTQYF. The CDR3 nucleotides are TGCGCCAGCAGCCGGGGACTAGCGGGAGGTCCCAGCACAGATACGCAGTATTTT. This rearrangement joins TRBV4-1 to TRBJ2-3, with TRBD2 matching over 15 bases. The CDR3 consists of 18 residues. The trim removed 4 bases at V and 0 bases at J, leaving 5 bases unmatched. Germline V gives CDR1 MGHRA, CDR2 YSYEKL.

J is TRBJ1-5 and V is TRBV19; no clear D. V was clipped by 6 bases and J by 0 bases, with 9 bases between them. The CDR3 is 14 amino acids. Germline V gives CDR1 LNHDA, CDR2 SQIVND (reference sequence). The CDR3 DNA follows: TGTGCCAGTAGAGGCGGGATTAGCAATCAGCCCCAGCATTTT. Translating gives CASRGGISNQPQHF.

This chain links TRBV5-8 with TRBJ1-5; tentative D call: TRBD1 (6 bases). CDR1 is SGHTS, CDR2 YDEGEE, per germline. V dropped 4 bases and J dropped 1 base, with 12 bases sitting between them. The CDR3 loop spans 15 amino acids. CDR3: CASSPGQQSNQPQHF. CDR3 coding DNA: TGTGCCAGCAGCCCTGGACAGCAGAGCAATCAGCCCCAGCATTTT.

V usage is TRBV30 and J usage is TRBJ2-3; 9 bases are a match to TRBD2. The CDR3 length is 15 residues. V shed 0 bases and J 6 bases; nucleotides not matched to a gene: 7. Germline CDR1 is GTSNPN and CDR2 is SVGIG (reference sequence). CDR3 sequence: CAWSVGSGRGDTQYF. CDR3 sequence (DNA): TGTGCCTGGAGTGTTGGTAGCGGGAGAGGGGATACGCAGTATTTT.

CDR3 bases: TGTGCCAGCAGCTTGGGACTAGCGGGAGAGACCCAGTACTTC. Protein product: CASSLGLAGETQYF. This rearrangement joins TRBV5-5 to TRBJ2-5, with 10 bases identical to TRBD2. CDR1 is SGHKS and CDR2 is YYEKEE in the germline V gene (reference sequence). Trimming removed 0 bases from V and 4 bases from J; junction bases left unmatched: 0. The CDR3 has 14 amino acids.

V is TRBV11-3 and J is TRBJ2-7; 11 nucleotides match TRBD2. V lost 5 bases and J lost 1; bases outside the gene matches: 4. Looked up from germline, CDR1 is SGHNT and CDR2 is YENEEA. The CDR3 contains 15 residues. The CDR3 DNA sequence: TGTGCCAGCAGCCCCCGACTAGCGGGATCCTACGAGCAGTACTTC. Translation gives CASSPRLAGSYEQYF. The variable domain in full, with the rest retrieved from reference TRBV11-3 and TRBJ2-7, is EAGVVQSPRYKIIEKKQPVAFWCNPISGHNTLYWYLQNLGQGPELLIRYENEEAVDDSQLPKDRFSAERLKGVDSTLKIQPAELGDSAVYLCASSPRLAGSYEQYFGPGTRLTVT.

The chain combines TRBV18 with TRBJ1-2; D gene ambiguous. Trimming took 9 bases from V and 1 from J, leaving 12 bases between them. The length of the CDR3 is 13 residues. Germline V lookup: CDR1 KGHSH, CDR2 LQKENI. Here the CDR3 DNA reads TGTGCCAGTTCCGAGATTCTTAACTATGGCTACACCTTC. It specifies CASSEILNYGYTF.

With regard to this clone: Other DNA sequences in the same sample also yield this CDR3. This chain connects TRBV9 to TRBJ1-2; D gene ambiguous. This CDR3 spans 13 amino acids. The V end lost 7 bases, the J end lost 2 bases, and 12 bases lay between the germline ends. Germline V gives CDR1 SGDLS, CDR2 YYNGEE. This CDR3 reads CASSPGGNYGYTF. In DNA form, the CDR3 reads TGTGCCAGCTCCCCCGGAGGAAACTATGGCTACACCTTC.

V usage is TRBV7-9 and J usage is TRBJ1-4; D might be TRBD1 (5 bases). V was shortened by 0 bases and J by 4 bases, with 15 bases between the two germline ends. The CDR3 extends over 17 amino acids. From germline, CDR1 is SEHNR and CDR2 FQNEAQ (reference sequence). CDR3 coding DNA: TGTGCCAGCAGCTTAGCCTCGGCGGGACTCTATAATGAAAAACTGTTTTTT. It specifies CASSLASAGLYNEKLFF.

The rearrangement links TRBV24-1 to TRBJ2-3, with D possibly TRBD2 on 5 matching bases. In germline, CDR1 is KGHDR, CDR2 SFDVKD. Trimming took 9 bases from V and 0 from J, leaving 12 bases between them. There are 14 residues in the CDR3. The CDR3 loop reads CATCAAESTDTQYF. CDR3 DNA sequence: TGTGCCACCTGTGCAGCGGAGAGCACAGATACGCAGTATTTT.